The 21 T cell receptor beta chains below come from one sample, sequenced in a study of radiotherapy plus CTLA-4 blockade in lung cancer. Clones were read by immunoSEQ multiplex PCR, and TCRdb kept only the in-frame ones, dropping some. The sample gives tens of thousands of clones, over 70% of which show up once; 20% to 25% is in the top ten. This specimen consisted of peripheral blood, obtained from a patient treated with radiotherapy plus ipilimumab. The source is a human donor with non-small cell lung cancer that progressed on radiotherapy plus ipilimumab.

The genes are TRBV28 and TRBJ1-5; unclear D gene. Trimming removed 3 bases from V and 1 base from J, with 7 bases in between. CDR3 length equals 14 residues. From germline, CDR1 is MDHEN and CDR2 SYDVKM. CDR3 nucleotides: TGTGCCAGCAGTTTCCTTGGAAGCAATCAGCCCCAGCATTTT. This encodes CASSFLGSNQPQHF.

This clone was counted between two and nine times. The gene calls are TRBV6-5 and TRBJ1-1, with a weak D call TRBD1 (5 bases). Trimming stripped 7 bases from V and 1 base from J, with 10 bases between. The CDR3 is made up of 13 amino acids. Germline CDR1 and CDR2: MNHEY and SVGAGI. CDR3 nucleotide sequence: TGTGCCAGCACCGCCCAGGGGAACACTGAAGCTTTCTTT. It encodes CASTAQGNTEAFF.

The chain uses TRBV9 and TRBJ1-1; unclear D gene. The CDR3 totals 14 residues. Trimming removed 0 bases at V and 1 base at J, with 7 bases between. In germline, CDR1 is SGDLS, CDR2 YYNGEE. CDR3 bases: TGTGCCAGCAGCGTAGGGGGAGAGAACACTGAAGCTTTCTTT. Its translation is CASSVGGENTEAFF.

The rearrangement joins TRBV4-1 to TRBJ1-2; no firm D call. V was pared by 0 bases and J by 8 bases, with 7 bases between. The V gene's germline CDR1 is MGHRA and CDR2 YSYEKL. CDR3 size: 12 residues. CDR3 coding DNA: TGCGCCAGCAGCCAAGATGTCGAAGGCTACACCTTC. As protein: CASSQDVEGYTF.

V usage is TRBV9 and J usage is TRBJ2-6; D uncertain. Germline assignment: CDR1 SGDLS and CDR2 YYNGEE. This CDR3 comprises 19 residues. Between the trimmed V and J ends, which lost 0 bases and 2 bases, there was a span of 18 bases. The CDR3 DNA reads as TGTGCCAGCAGCGTAGACCCTCAAACTCAGCTACCTGGGGCCAACGTCCTGACTTTC. Protein sequence: CASSVDPQTQLPGANVLTF.

V usage is TRBV7-6 and J usage is TRBJ1-1; TRBD1 matches at 7 bases. V shed 0 bases and J 1 base; nucleotides not matched to a gene: 2. The CDR3 contains 15 residues. Germline assignment: CDR1 SGHVS and CDR2 FNYEAQ. The CDR3 is CASSLARQGNTEAFF. The DNA of the CDR3 is TGTGCCAGCAGCTTAGCCAGACAGGGGAACACTGAAGCTTTCTTT.

V and J are TRBV11-2 and TRBJ2-1, with 10 bases matching TRBD2. Trimming took 3 bases from V and 7 from J; bases not matched to a gene: 3. Germline V gene sequence: CDR1 SGHAT, CDR2 FQNNGV. The CDR3 runs 14 residues. The CDR3 loop is CASSFGTSANEQFF. The CDR3 region has the DNA TGTGCCAGCAGCTTCGGGACTAGCGCGAATGAGCAGTTCTTC.

The V and J genes are TRBV4-1 and TRBJ2-4; the D is unclear. Germline CDR1 MGHRA, CDR2 YSYEKL. This CDR3 region has 15 residues. V lost 0 bases, J lost 0 bases, and 6 bases lay in between. CDR3 in DNA: TGCGCCAGCAGCCAAGATGCGGTAGCCAAAAACATTCAGTACTTC. This translates into CASSQDAVAKNIQYF.

The genes are TRBV4-1 and TRBJ1-1; maybe TRBD1 (6 bases). This CDR3 region has 14 residues. V was shortened by 3 bases and J by 0 bases, with 8 bases between the two germline ends. Germline V gene sequence: CDR1 MGHRA, CDR2 YSYEKL. Here the CDR3 reads CASSHQGLNTEAFF. Here the CDR3 DNA reads TGCGCCAGCAGCCATCAGGGGTTGAACACTGAAGCTTTCTTT.

J is TRBJ1-2 and V is TRBV19; TRBD1 is a possible D gene (6 bases). CDR1 LNHDA and CDR2 SQIVND come from the germline V gene (reference sequence). V lost 4 bases and J lost 0, with 12 bases in between. CDR3 size: 15 residues. The CDR3 nucleotides are TGTGCCAGTAGTACCGGACAGTGGGCTAACTATGGCTACACCTTC. Its translation is CASSTGQWANYGYTF.

A few counts support this clone. This chain connects TRBV6-6 to TRBJ2-1; 8 positions agree with TRBD1. This CDR3 has 14 residues. V shed 6 bases and J 4 bases; nucleotides not matched to a gene: 5. Germline V gives CDR1 MNHNY, CDR2 SVGAGI (reference sequence). CDR3 region: CASSYGQGYNEQFF. In nucleotides, the CDR3 is TGTGCCAGCAGCTACGGACAGGGTTACAATGAGCAGTTCTTC.

This chain connects TRBV28 to TRBJ1-2; TRBD1 aligns across 9 bases. Germline CDR1 MDHEN, CDR2 SYDVKM. Unmatched junction bases numbered 9, after V lost 6 bases and J lost 4 bases. This CDR3 is 15 amino acids long. CDR3 sequence reads: CASSLQGALIYGYTF. The DNA for the CDR3 is TGTGCCAGCAGCCTACAGGGGGCGCTCATCTATGGCTACACCTTC.

The J gene is TRBJ1-3, the V gene TRBV27, with D uncertain. This CDR3 contains 14 residues. Trimming took off 6 bases at V and 0 bases at J, with 9 bases between the two ends. Germline V CDR1 and CDR2: MNHEY, SMNVEV (reference sequence). DNA of the CDR3: TGTGCCAGCAGGCCGGGCCGCTCTGGAAACACCATATATTTT. Residues: CASRPGRSGNTIYF.

This clone was observed a handful of times. V gene TRBV19 combines with J gene TRBJ2-7, with 9 bases that match TRBD2. This CDR3 spans 16 amino acids. Germline V lookup: CDR1 LNHDA, CDR2 SQIVND (reference sequence). The J segment lost 3 bases and the V segment lost 2 bases, leaving 8 bases of the junction unmatched. The CDR3 DNA sequence: TGTGCCAGTAGTATAACGGGTAGCGGGAGTTTCTACGAGCAGTACTTC. It is translated as CASSITGSGSFYEQYF.

This chain uses TRBV7-9 with TRBJ2-5, with D possibly TRBD2 on 6 matching bases. Germline V gives CDR1 SEHNR, CDR2 FQNEAQ (reference sequence). CDR3 size: 15 residues. V was clipped by 5 bases and J by 5 bases, with 18 bases between them. CDR3 bases: TGTGCCAGCAGCCCCCGGCGGGGATCGTGGGAGACCCAGTACTTC. This codes for CASSPRRGSWETQYF.

The J gene is TRBJ2-5, the V gene TRBV11-2; D is perhaps TRBD2 (7 bases). The CDR3 is 15 amino acids. V lost 6 bases to trimming and J lost 3 bases, with 17 bases between them. Germline lookup yields CDR1 SGHAT and CDR2 FQNNGV. The CDR3 region has the DNA TGTGCCAGCAGGACTCGGGGGGCACCTGAAGAGACCCAGTACTTC. Translation: CASRTRGAPEETQYF.

This clone showed up just once. The rearrangement joins TRBV28 to TRBJ2-7; 15 bases map to TRBD2. J lost 7 bases, V lost 4 bases, and 2 bases had no gene match. The CDR3 length is 14 residues. Per the germline V gene, CDR1 is MDHEN and CDR2 is SYDVKM. CDR3 protein: CASSSGLAGGEQYF. The CDR3 DNA follows: TGTGCCAGCAGTTCCGGACTAGCGGGAGGGGAGCAGTACTTC. Full variable domain (remainder filled in from reference TRBV28 and TRBJ2-7): DVKVTQSSRYLVKRTGEKVFLECVQDMDHENMFWYRQDPGLGLRLIYFSYDVKMKEKGDIPEGYSVSREKKERFSLILESASTNQTSMYLCASSSGLAGGEQYFGPGTRLTVT.

The CDR3 DNA follows: TGCGCCAGCAGGGACCCGGGGCGCGGGGAGACCCAGTACTTC. Amino acid sequence: CASRDPGRGETQYF. The chain carries TRBV5-1 and TRBJ2-5; D is possibly TRBD1 or TRBD2 (5 bases each). CDR3 length: 14 residues. With 5 bases removed from V and 5 bases from J, the gap between germline ends came to 16 bases. Germline CDR1 SGHRS, CDR2 YFSETQ.

The chain is built from TRBV28 and TRBJ2-1; D not certain. The CDR3 has 12 residues. V dropped 5 bases and J dropped 7 bases, with 9 bases sitting between them. Germline-derived CDR1 and CDR2 are MDHEN and SYDVKM. The CDR3 DNA sequence: TGTGCCAGCAGTCCGCTGGGGAATGAGCAGTTCTTC. It yields the protein CASSPLGNEQFF. The whole variable domain, remainder taken from reference TRBV28 and TRBJ2-1, is DVKVTQSSRYLVKRTGEKVFLECVQDMDHENMFWYRQDPGLGLRLIYFSYDVKMKEKGDIPEGYSVSREKKERFSLILESASTNQTSMYLCASSPLGNEQFFGPGTRLTVL.

With respect to this clone: The sample carries other DNA sequences with the same CDR3. J is TRBJ2-1 and V is TRBV2, with 11 bases aligning to TRBD2. V lost 6 bases and J lost 0; bases outside the gene matches: 16. Germline V gene lookup returns CDR1 SNHLY and CDR2 FYNNEI. The CDR3 covers 20 residues. CDR3 DNA sequence: TGTGCCAGCAGGAGGTCAAATAGCGGGGGGGCGGGGCTCTCCTACAATGAGCAGTTCTTC. Encoded protein: CASRRSNSGGAGLSYNEQFF.

The chain is built from TRBV28 and TRBJ1-2, with 7 bases identical to TRBD1. V dropped 4 bases and J dropped 3; count of bases not matched to a gene: 5. This CDR3 has 14 residues. The germline CDR1 and CDR2 sequences are MDHEN and SYDVKM. In nucleotides, the CDR3 is TGTGCCAGCAGTTCAGGGGGGGACGACTATGGCTACACCTTC. Residues: CASSSGGDDYGYTF.